The present entry profiles one T cell receptor (beta chain) with its context. The data derive from a study of cytomegalovirus exposure and HLA in healthy donors. The germline gives CDR1 SGHNT, CDR2 YYREEE (reference sequence). V lost 0 bases and J lost 2, with 6 bases in between. CDR3 length: 13 residues. Generated by immunoSEQ multiplex PCR, the TCRdb table keeps only in-frame clones and is missing some. The sample carries 260,000 or so clones, roughly 89% recorded once. The sequence derives from a young man in good health and CMV-seronegative. The chain couples TRBV5-4 to TRBJ2-7; D not certain. Sequenced material: PBMCs. The CDR3 DNA reads TGTGCCAGCAGCTTGGACATGACCTACGAGCAGTACTTC. This sequence encodes CASSLDMTYEQYF.